Listed here are 4 T cell receptor beta chains from one sample, sequenced in a study of T-cell memory formation after mild COVID-19. One entry per CDR3 protein results from TCRdb running MiXCR on the 5' RACE reads. Among hundreds of thousands of distinct CDR3 sequences listed, more than 15% were seen once. Input material: PBMCs or a T cell subset sorted from them (not recorded which). The receptors here all came from a man aged 18-30 years who had mild COVID-19 (a few samples of this study predate the infection). Cell type and time point are not known.

A few counts support this clonotype. The CDR3 DNA reads TGTGCCAGCAGTGAAATGGACAGACCTTACACTGAAGCTTTCTTT. This gives the protein CASSEMDRPYTEAFF. The chain recombines TRBV25-1 with TRBJ1-1, with D possibly being TRBD1 (6 bases). Per the germline V gene, CDR1 is MGHDK and CDR2 is SYGVNS. CDR3 length: 15 amino acids. Trimming stripped 2 bases from V and 3 bases from J, with 13 bases between.

This clonotype was counted at least ten times. This rearrangement joins TRBV6-6 to TRBJ2-3; D may be TRBD1 or TRBD2 (5 bases each). From germline, CDR1 is MNHNY and CDR2 SVGAGI (reference sequence). V lost 6 bases to trimming and J lost 1 base, with 8 bases between them. The CDR3 runs to 13 residues. The CDR3 is CASSGAGTDTQYF. CDR3 bases: TGTGCCAGCAGCGGGGCGGGCACAGATACGCAGTATTTT.

The chain carries TRBV11-2 and TRBJ1-2; D unresolved. CDR3 size: 13 residues. V was shortened by 3 bases and J by 3 bases, with 8 bases between the two germline ends. The V gene's germline CDR1 is SGHAT and CDR2 FQNNGV. This CDR3 is CASSFTDDYGYTF. In DNA form, the CDR3 reads TGTGCCAGCAGCTTTACTGATGACTATGGCTACACCTTC.

This clonotype showed up just a few times. The chain uses TRBV19 and TRBJ2-1; a possible D gene is TRBD1 (5 bases). With 7 bases removed from V and 3 bases from J, the gap between germline ends came to 10 bases. CDR3 length: 13 residues. CDR1 and CDR2 (germline): LNHDA, SQIVND (reference sequence). The CDR3 is CASKRQNYNEQFF. DNA for the CDR3: TGTGCCAGTAAACGACAGAACTACAATGAGCAGTTCTTC.